The text below deals with one TCR beta chain. The antigen it binds to is not known. It has no much larger one-base neighbor in the sample; base qualities were not kept. Graves' hyperthyroidism was defined as stable when no progression to ophthalmopathy occurred over 18 months of follow-up. Hyperthyroidism patients were newly diagnosed, had a disease duration of under 2 months, and were aged 18 to 65 years. Exclusion was applied to patients with uncontrolled infections, other autoimmune diseases, pregnancy or lactation. Diagnoses relied on clinical symptoms, serum thyroxine and TRAb, thyroid ultrasound and orbital computed tomography. PBMCs were isolated from more than 9 ml of fresh peripheral blood by Ficoll-Paque density gradient centrifugation. Total RNA was extracted with Trizol reagent, and quality was checked on an Agilent 2100 Bioanalyzer. This sample is part of a study of T cells in Graves' hyperthyroidism and ophthalmopathy (dated by TCRdb to 2018 to 2020). Looking at the study overall: Peripheral blood was collected at initial diagnosis, before any treatment. To identify distinguishing TCR V-J signatures, a discovery cohort of about 100 patients was used, comprising 40 to 45 with Graves' ophthalmopathy and about 59 with stable Graves' hyperthyroidism. According to the paper, TCR Vbeta CDR3 sequencing was carried out on about 140 peripheral blood samples, which came from 40 to 45 ophthalmopathy, under 85 hyperthyroidism and roughly 17 progressor patients. Prospective prediction of ophthalmopathy was tested in an independent validation cohort consisting of 18 to 20 hyperthyroidism patients and 15 or so patients who later progressed to ophthalmopathy. The 100 or so discovery patients were randomly divided into training and test sets at a 7:3 ratio. After sampling, hyperthyroidism patients received methimazole starting at 30 mg daily, and ophthalmopathy patients received high-dose intravenous methylprednisolone. Thyroid tissue and blood T-cell repertoires from about six Graves' hyperthyroidism patients were also compared in the study.

The research as a whole found: No statistical method was used to set the sample size in advance, and investigators knew the group allocation. In validation, progression to ophthalmopathy was predicted by the model with approximately 67% sensitivity and around 76% specificity, a median of approximately 6.5 months before onset. Most expanded thyroid clonotypes (frequency above 0.001) were also found in blood, which suggests that blood repertoires may mirror thyroid immune responses. Ophthalmopathy was separated from stable hyperthyroidism by a 13 V-J signature model, with approximately 86% sensitivity and about 81% specificity obtained in cross-validation and 80%/75% obtained in testing.

The CDR3 covers 13 residues, taking in both the cysteine and the phenylalanine. Here the CDR3 DNA is all that survives: 39 bases in frame from base 1. The CDR1 and CDR2 encoded by the germline V gene (reference sequence) are WNHNN and SYGVQD. V is trimmed back by 9 bases and J by 6 bases, and the junction contains 8 bases that no gene match accounts for. The TCR beta CDR3 regions were amplified from the RNA transcripts. The TCR CDR3 was subjected to a first round of RT-PCR using the HTBI primer set and the Qiagen OneStep RT-PCR kit. The libraries were constructed in a second round of multiplex PCR and then size-selected and purified. Libraries were sequenced paired-end with 100 bp reads on an Illumina HiSeq2000. Concerning the study's data processing: SOAPnuke was used to process the raw data, with reads discarded if the reads contained adapters or uncalled bases, had a mean Phred below 15, or lacked an exact constant-primer or identifier match. COPE v1.2.5 was used to merge the high-quality paired reads, and each unique nucleotide sequence was defined as a clonotype. Clonotypes were aligned to IMGT TRBV, TRBD and TRBJ reference segments using MiTCR v1.1. Only V-J combinations with frequency above 0.0001, covering 99% to 99.2% of repertoires, were analysed. A TCS score was defined as the ratio between F50 (clonal expansion) and ExV (chaos), using BLOSUM62-based TCRdist between CDR3 peptides within each V-J. Welch's t-statistics and random forest reduced just over 500 V-J features to 10 to 15, which were used in a naive Bayes classifier (R e1071). TCRdb handled the public reads itself, with Q25 trimming in fastp and clone calling in MiXCR, and kept productive beta chains. Rows merge per CDR3 protein into single entries with the most common DNA and genes. TCRdb's processing, not the study's, gives the V and J calls here. The sample table holds 600,000 to 750,000 distinct CDR3 sequences, of which roughly a sixth were seen once. The top ten constitute less than 20% of the sample.

This chain is built from TRBV10-1 and TRBJ2-7; 10 nucleotides in the junction match TRBD1. The sample comprised blood. The receptor's source is a man aged 50 to 60 with Graves' hyperthyroidism. The sequenced DNA: TGCGCCAGGTCCGGGACAGGGGTCGGCGAGCAGTACTTC. Translated, it gives CARSGTGVGEQYF.